These T cell receptor beta chains were read from a single sample in a study of STAT5B mutations in CD4+ large granular lymphocyte leukemia. Clones were sequenced by immunoSEQ multiplex PCR, and TCRdb holds only the in-frame ones, with some missing. The table records about 33,000 clones, 60% to 80% of them present only once. Sample: CD4+ T cells from blood buffy coats. The receptors were gathered from a human donor in good health. The CDR3 runs from the conserved cysteine through the conserved F or W. Each record gives: CDR3 protein, CDR3 DNA, D gene, clone size, V gene, J gene. The D gene is left open where the match is weak. Clone size, where shown, is once, few, many, or a class for clones that have expanded.

cdr3_aa: CASSYSAGSYEQYF; cdr3_nt: TGTGCCAGCAGTTACTCGGCAGGATCCTACGAGCAGTACTTC; d_call: -; clone_size: -; v_call: TRBV6-5; j_call: TRBJ2-7
cdr3_aa: CSVGSGAAEAFF; cdr3_nt: TGCAGCGTGGGCTCGGGGGCGGCTGAAGCTTTCTTT; d_call: -; clone_size: -; v_call: TRBV29-1; j_call: TRBJ1-1
cdr3_aa: CASSGTGANTGELFF; cdr3_nt: TGTGCCAGCAGCGGGACTGGAGCGAACACCGGGGAGCTGTTTTTT; d_call: -; clone_size: -; v_call: TRBV5-6; j_call: TRBJ2-2
cdr3_aa: CASSYTQGQPQHF; cdr3_nt: TGTGCCAGCAGTTACACCCAGGGACAGCCCCAGCATTTT; d_call: -; clone_size: few; v_call: TRBV6-5; j_call: TRBJ1-5
cdr3_aa: CSVQGEETQYF; cdr3_nt: TGCAGCGTCCAGGGGGAAGAGACCCAGTACTTC; d_call: TRBD1; clone_size: -; v_call: TRBV29-1; j_call: TRBJ2-5
cdr3_aa: CASSARGGLKGYTF; cdr3_nt: TGTGCCAGCAGCGCTAGAGGGGGCCTGAAAGGCTACACCTTC; d_call: TRBD1; clone_size: -; v_call: TRBV7-2; j_call: TRBJ1-2
cdr3_aa: CASPTYREGDQPQHF; cdr3_nt: TGTGCCAGCCCGACCTACAGGGAGGGGGATCAGCCCCAGCATTTT; d_call: -; clone_size: once; v_call: TRBV27; j_call: TRBJ1-5
cdr3_aa: CSVVSFAANYGYTF; cdr3_nt: TGCAGCGTTGTATCATTCGCGGCCAACTATGGCTACACCTTC; d_call: -; clone_size: -; v_call: TRBV29-1; j_call: TRBJ1-2
cdr3_aa: CASSSNQGTYGYTF; cdr3_nt: TGTGCCAGCAGTTCAAATCAGGGGACCTATGGCTACACCTTC; d_call: -; clone_size: -; v_call: TRBV7-2; j_call: TRBJ1-2
cdr3_aa: CASSSRTGSVAFF; cdr3_nt: TGTGCCAGCAGTTCCCGGACAGGGTCGGTCGCTTTCTTT; d_call: TRBD1; clone_size: -; v_call: TRBV28; j_call: TRBJ1-1
cdr3_aa: CASSPWGSGGTNTGELFF; cdr3_nt: TGTGCCAGCAGCCCCTGGGGTAGCGGGGGGACGAACACCGGGGAGCTGTTTTTT; d_call: TRBD2; clone_size: -; v_call: TRBV7-9; j_call: TRBJ2-2
cdr3_aa: CAWSKGEVLEAFF; cdr3_nt: TGTGCCTGGTCTAAGGGTGAGGTACTGGAAGCTTTCTTT; d_call: -; clone_size: few; v_call: TRBV30; j_call: TRBJ1-1
cdr3_aa: CASSLGRLTVNTEAFF; cdr3_nt: TGTGCCAGCAGCTTAGGCCGGTTGACAGTGAACACTGAAGCTTTCTTT; d_call: -; clone_size: -; v_call: TRBV13; j_call: TRBJ1-1
cdr3_aa: CASSRSPAGGTNEQFF; cdr3_nt: TGTGCCAGCAGCCGATCACCGGCGGGAGGGACCAATGAGCAGTTCTTC; d_call: TRBD2; clone_size: -; v_call: TRBV11-3; j_call: TRBJ2-1
cdr3_aa: CAWSVGQGDSPLHF; cdr3_nt: TGTGCCTGGAGTGTGGGGCAGGGAGATTCACCCCTCCACTTT; d_call: -; clone_size: -; v_call: TRBV30; j_call: TRBJ1-6
cdr3_aa: CASSQWTSGTTKTF; cdr3_nt: TGTGCCAGCAGCCAATGGACTAGCGGGACCACCAAGACATTT; d_call: TRBD2; clone_size: -; v_call: TRBV6-1; j_call: TRBJ2-3
cdr3_aa: CASSVQINYGYTF; cdr3_nt: TGTGCCAGCAGTGTTCAGATTAACTATGGCTACACCTTC; d_call: -; clone_size: -; v_call: TRBV2; j_call: TRBJ1-2
cdr3_aa: CASSKDPFSYEQYF; cdr3_nt: TGTGCCAGTAGTAAAGACCCCTTCTCCTACGAGCAGTACTTC; d_call: -; clone_size: once; v_call: TRBV19; j_call: TRBJ2-7
cdr3_aa: CASSLGRGNYGYTF; cdr3_nt: TGTGCCAGCAGCTTAGGACGGGGTAACTATGGCTACACCTTC; d_call: -; clone_size: -; v_call: TRBV7-2; j_call: TRBJ1-2
cdr3_aa: CASSLEGSGGKEQYF; cdr3_nt: TGTGCCAGCAGCTTAGAGGGTAGCGGGGGGAAAGAGCAGTACTTC; d_call: TRBD2; clone_size: -; v_call: TRBV11-2; j_call: TRBJ2-7
cdr3_aa: CASSQEWENQPQHF; cdr3_nt: TGTGCCAGCAGCCAAGAGTGGGAAAATCAGCCCCAGCATTTT; d_call: -; clone_size: -; v_call: TRBV4-2; j_call: TRBJ1-5
cdr3_aa: CASSLTNRGSTNEKLFF; cdr3_nt: TGCGCCAGCAGCTTGACAAACAGGGGTTCAACTAATGAAAAACTGTTTTTT; d_call: TRBD1; clone_size: -; v_call: TRBV5-1; j_call: TRBJ1-4
cdr3_aa: CASSEALFVAGGRYNEQFF; cdr3_nt: TGTGCCAGCAGTGAAGCGTTGTTTGTTGCGGGGGGGAGGTACAATGAGCAGTTCTTC; d_call: TRBD2; clone_size: -; v_call: TRBV6-1; j_call: TRBJ2-1
cdr3_aa: CASSIKRKGVVYEQYF; cdr3_nt: TGTGCCAGTAGCATCAAGCGGAAGGGAGTAGTCTACGAGCAGTACTTC; d_call: -; clone_size: once; v_call: TRBV19; j_call: TRBJ2-7
cdr3_aa: CASRRQDSNQPQHF; cdr3_nt: TGTGCCAGTAGAAGGCAGGATAGCAATCAGCCCCAGCATTTT; d_call: -; clone_size: few; v_call: TRBV19; j_call: TRBJ1-5
cdr3_aa: CSAGQSLSYEQYF; cdr3_nt: TGCAGCGCGGGACAGAGTCTTTCCTACGAGCAGTACTTC; d_call: TRBD1; clone_size: -; v_call: TRBV29-1; j_call: TRBJ2-7
cdr3_aa: CASSSRDWGKGYHEQFF; cdr3_nt: TGTGCCAGCAGCTCCCGAGATTGGGGGAAGGGATACCATGAGCAGTTCTTC; d_call: -; clone_size: -; v_call: TRBV11-3; j_call: TRBJ2-1
cdr3_aa: CASSKKLISGAAGETQYF; cdr3_nt: TGTGCCAGCAGCAAAAAATTAATTAGCGGGGCAGCTGGGGAGACCCAGTACTTC; d_call: TRBD2; clone_size: -; v_call: TRBV7-9; j_call: TRBJ2-5
cdr3_aa: CAWSVPRGNRDEQFF; cdr3_nt: TGTGCCTGGAGTGTACCCAGGGGGAATAGGGATGAGCAGTTCTTC; d_call: TRBD1; clone_size: few; v_call: TRBV30; j_call: TRBJ2-1
cdr3_aa: CASSRGDTQYF; cdr3_nt: TGTGCCAGCAGTCGGGGCGATACGCAGTATTTT; d_call: -; clone_size: -; v_call: TRBV28; j_call: TRBJ2-3
cdr3_aa: CASSFGDHPRGTQYF; cdr3_nt: TGCGCCAGCAGCTTTGGGGACCACCCCAGGGGGACCCAGTACTTC; d_call: -; clone_size: -; v_call: TRBV5-1; j_call: TRBJ2-5
cdr3_aa: CASTPGARLTTDTQYF; cdr3_nt: TGCGCCAGCACCCCCGGGGCTCGTCTAACCACAGATACGCAGTATTTT; d_call: -; clone_size: -; v_call: TRBV4-1; j_call: TRBJ2-3
cdr3_aa: CASSVDIRDRFDNEQFF; cdr3_nt: TGTGCCAGCAGCGTAGATATACGGGACAGGTTTGACAATGAGCAGTTCTTC; d_call: TRBD1; clone_size: -; v_call: TRBV9; j_call: TRBJ2-1
cdr3_aa: CASVPSGRGEETQYF; cdr3_nt: TGTGCCAGCGTACCTAGCGGGCGGGGGGAAGAGACCCAGTACTTC; d_call: -; clone_size: -; v_call: TRBV21-1; j_call: TRBJ2-5
cdr3_aa: CASSQVGGISNQPQHF; cdr3_nt: TGCGCCAGCAGCCAAGTCGGGGGTATTAGCAATCAGCCCCAGCATTTT; d_call: -; clone_size: -; v_call: TRBV4-1; j_call: TRBJ1-5
cdr3_aa: CASSGNSGPNEKLFF; cdr3_nt: TGTGCCAGCAGTGGGAATTCGGGTCCTAATGAAAAACTGTTTTTT; d_call: -; clone_size: -; v_call: TRBV6-1; j_call: TRBJ1-4
cdr3_aa: CASSEISTPGNYGYTF; cdr3_nt: TGTGCCAGCAGTGAAATTTCGACGCCAGGGAACTATGGCTACACCTTC; d_call: -; clone_size: -; v_call: TRBV2; j_call: TRBJ1-2
cdr3_aa: CASSQNRGYEQYF; cdr3_nt: TGTGCCAGCAGCCAAAATAGGGGCTACGAGCAGTACTTC; d_call: -; clone_size: -; v_call: TRBV4-2; j_call: TRBJ2-7
cdr3_aa: CASSLWQAMGLASYNEQFF; cdr3_nt: TGTGCCAGCAGTTTATGGCAGGCAATGGGACTAGCTTCCTACAATGAGCAGTTCTTC; d_call: TRBD2; clone_size: -; v_call: TRBV28; j_call: TRBJ2-1
cdr3_aa: CSARAYGYTF; cdr3_nt: TGCAGTGCTAGAGCCTATGGCTACACCTTC; d_call: -; clone_size: few; v_call: TRBV20-1; j_call: TRBJ1-2
cdr3_aa: CASSRGDRESPLHF; cdr3_nt: TGTGCCAGCAGTCGGGGGGACAGGGAGTCACCCCTCCACTTT; d_call: TRBD1; clone_size: few; v_call: TRBV6-4; j_call: TRBJ1-6
cdr3_aa: CASAGTANTGELFF; cdr3_nt: TGTGCTAGTGCTGGGACAGCGAACACCGGGGAGCTGTTTTTT; d_call: TRBD1; clone_size: -; v_call: TRBV12-5; j_call: TRBJ2-2
cdr3_aa: CAWNLAGVSGEQYF; cdr3_nt: TGTGCCTGGAACTTAGCGGGAGTGTCGGGAGAGCAGTACTTC; d_call: TRBD2; clone_size: few; v_call: TRBV30; j_call: TRBJ2-7
cdr3_aa: CASRQEGTYEQYF; cdr3_nt: TGTGCCAGTCGCCAGGAGGGCACCTACGAGCAGTACTTC; d_call: -; clone_size: -; v_call: TRBV25-1; j_call: TRBJ2-7
cdr3_aa: CASSFGGAVSDTQYF; cdr3_nt: TGCGCCAGCAGCTTTGGCGGGGCGGTATCAGATACGCAGTATTTT; d_call: -; clone_size: -; v_call: TRBV5-1; j_call: TRBJ2-3
cdr3_aa: CASSLIQGTEYF; cdr3_nt: TGTGCCAGCAGCTTAATACAGGGTACAGAGTATTTT; d_call: -; clone_size: -; v_call: TRBV7-8; j_call: TRBJ2-3
cdr3_aa: CASSETGTQQLGNEKLFF; cdr3_nt: TGTGCCAGCAGTGAAACCGGGACACAGCAGTTGGGGAATGAAAAACTGTTTTTT; d_call: -; clone_size: -; v_call: TRBV6-1; j_call: TRBJ1-4
cdr3_aa: CASSLSSGQGVGTQYF; cdr3_nt: TGTGCCAGCAGCCTGAGTTCCGGACAGGGGGTCGGTACGCAGTATTTT; d_call: TRBD1; clone_size: -; v_call: TRBV7-2; j_call: TRBJ2-3
cdr3_aa: CASSQRVGRGRRDSNQPQHF; cdr3_nt: TGCGCCAGCAGTCAAAGGGTGGGCAGGGGGCGCCGGGACAGCAATCAGCCCCAGCATTTT; d_call: TRBD1; clone_size: -; v_call: TRBV23-1; j_call: TRBJ1-5
cdr3_aa: CASSLDGGMNTEAFF; cdr3_nt: TGCGCCAGCAGCTTGGATGGGGGCATGAACACTGAAGCTTTCTTT; d_call: -; clone_size: few; v_call: TRBV5-1; j_call: TRBJ1-1
cdr3_aa: CASSFTRTGIADEQFF; cdr3_nt: TGTGCCAGCAGCTTCACCCGGACAGGGATTGCGGATGAGCAGTTCTTC; d_call: TRBD1; clone_size: -; v_call: TRBV7-8; j_call: TRBJ2-1
cdr3_aa: CASSQGLDSPLHF; cdr3_nt: TGTGCCAGCTCTCAGGGTCTTGATTCACCCCTCCACTTT; d_call: -; clone_size: -; v_call: TRBV18; j_call: TRBJ1-6
cdr3_aa: CASRSQGGDTEAFF; cdr3_nt: TGTGCCAGCAGGTCACAGGGGGGCGACACTGAAGCTTTCTTT; d_call: TRBD1; clone_size: -; v_call: TRBV6-1; j_call: TRBJ1-1